Following are 9 T cell receptor beta chains from one sample sequenced in a study of siplizumab effects on memory and regulatory T cells. The table came from immunoSEQ multiplex PCR; TCRdb's copy has only in-frame clones and leaves some out. The sample lists about 85,000 clones, 85% to 95% occurring once. The material sequenced was CD8+ T cells sorted from blood. Receptors originate from a human donor in good health.

The chain links TRBV4-1 to TRBJ1-1, with D tentatively TRBD1 (6 bases). CDR1 and CDR2 from the germline V gene are MGHRA and YSYEKL. The CDR3 length is 15 residues. Trimming stripped 4 bases from V and 7 bases from J, with 19 bases between. Here the CDR3 reads CASSPSTGLNGEAFF. CDR3 in DNA: TGCGCCAGCAGCCCATCGACAGGCCTAAATGGTGAAGCTTTCTTT.

The J gene is TRBJ2-1, the V gene TRBV7-9; D possibly corresponds to TRBD2 (6 bases). The CDR3 covers 15 residues. Trimming took off 3 bases at V and 9 bases at J, with 18 bases between the two ends. From germline, CDR1 is SEHNR and CDR2 FQNEAQ (reference sequence). CDR3 residues: CASSFISGFRGEQFF. The DNA of the CDR3 is TGTGCCAGCAGCTTTATTAGCGGATTTCGGGGTGAGCAGTTCTTC.

In nucleotides, the CDR3 is TGCGCCAGCAGCTTGTTAGCGGGAGAAGAGACCCAGTACTTC. It specifies CASSLLAGEETQYF. V and J are TRBV5-1 and TRBJ2-5; 9 bases are a match to TRBD2. From germline, CDR1 is SGHRS and CDR2 YFSETQ. The J segment lost 3 bases and the V segment lost 1 base, leaving 1 base of the junction unmatched. This CDR3 comprises 14 residues.

V gene TRBV28 combines with J gene TRBJ2-7; D ambiguous. The CDR3 has 15 amino acids. Trimming stripped 7 bases from V and 2 bases from J, with 18 bases between. Germline loops: CDR1 MDHEN, CDR2 SYDVKM. For the CDR3, the DNA is TGTGCCAGCACCGCAGGCACCTTTAAAACCTACGAGCAGTACTTC. Its translation is CASTAGTFKTYEQYF.

This chain connects TRBV19 to TRBJ2-3; D might be TRBD1 (6 bases). The germline V and J ends were trimmed by 7 bases and 4 bases, with 15 bases remaining between them. Germline V gene data show CDR1 as LNHDA and CDR2 as SQIVND (reference sequence). The CDR3 is made up of 14 amino acids. The CDR3, as DNA: TGTGCCAGTATTCAGGGGTCAGGGGCAGATACGCAGTATTTT. It codes for CASIQGSGADTQYF.

The V gene is TRBV4-1, the J gene TRBJ2-7; 7 bases fit TRBD1. The germline V gene encodes CDR1 MGHRA and CDR2 YSYEKL. V was pared by 6 bases and J by 1 base, with 9 bases of the junction left unmatched. CDR3 length equals 15 residues. CDR3: CASSLRDRASYEQYF. CDR3 nucleotide sequence: TGCGCCAGCAGTCTACGTGACAGGGCGTCCTACGAGCAGTACTTC.

This clone is a singleton in its sample. The chain is built from TRBV7-6 and TRBJ2-1; TRBD2 agrees at 12 bases. The CDR3 spans 16 residues. The germline V gene has CDR1 SGHVS and CDR2 FNYEAQ. Germline trimming cut 1 base from V and 6 bases from J; bases unmatched to any gene: 4. CDR3 sequence (DNA): TGTGCCAGCAGCTTAGATGGGACTAGCGGGTTCAATGAGCAGTTCTTC. Protein: CASSLDGTSGFNEQFF.

This chain uses TRBV5-6 with TRBJ1-4; possible D gene TRBD1, 5 bases. The germline CDR1 and CDR2 sequences are SGHDT and YYEEEE. The CDR3 loop spans 19 amino acids. V shed 4 bases and J shed 0 bases, with 22 bases lying between them. The CDR3 sequence: CASSLPVPGGRTTNEKLFF. In nucleotides, the CDR3 is TGTGCCAGCAGCCTTCCCGTTCCGGGGGGGAGGACAACTAATGAAAAACTGTTTTTT. The variable domain in full, with the rest retrieved from reference TRBV5-6 and TRBJ1-4, is DAGVTQSPTHLIKTRGQQVTLRCSPKSGHDTVSWYQQALGQGPQFIFQYYEEEERQRGNFPDRFSGHQFPNYSSELNVNALLLGDSALYLCASSLPVPGGRTTNEKLFFGSGTQLSVL.

In this sample, this clone turned up once. This chain links TRBV27 with TRBJ2-5, with 7 bases identical to TRBD1. The germline CDR1 and CDR2 sequences are MNHEY and SMNVEV (reference sequence). This CDR3 has 15 amino acids. With 5 bases clipped from V and 4 bases from J, the junction kept 10 bases outside the gene matches. The CDR3: CASSSYKGAGETQYF. The CDR3 DNA is TGTGCCAGCAGTAGCTACAAGGGGGCTGGAGAGACCCAGTACTTC.